Shown below are 18 T cell receptor beta chains from a single sample sequenced in a study of blood T cell repertoires in COVID-19. Only in-frame clones appear in the TCRdb table, and some are missing; sequencing was by immunoSEQ multiplex PCR. This table has 200,000 to 250,000 clones, around three quarters appearing once. Sequenced input: peripheral blood. The receptors were gathered from an older woman with acute or convalescent COVID-19.

This chain links TRBV7-8 with TRBJ1-6; 9 nucleotides align to TRBD1. V was clipped by 5 bases and J by 8 bases; unmatched bases: 13. The CDR3 totals 17 residues. Germline V lookup: CDR1 SGHVS, CDR2 FQNEAQ. The CDR3 sequence is CASSTPTGGAEDSPLHF. The CDR3 DNA reads TGTGCCAGCAGCACCCCAACAGGGGGCGCAGAGGATTCACCCCTCCACTTT.

The chain employs TRBV3-1 (or the pseudogene TRBV3-2) and TRBJ1-6; 10 nucleotides align to TRBD1. With 4 bases clipped from V and 10 bases from J, the junction kept 7 bases outside the gene matches. This CDR3 has 15 residues. The germline CDR1 and CDR2 sequences are LGHDT and YNNKEL (reference sequence). The CDR3 here is CASSPRQGAQSPLHF. CDR3 DNA sequence: TGTGCCAGCAGCCCCCGACAGGGGGCACAATCACCCCTCCACTTT.

This clone has just a few counts. CDR3 sequence reads: CAWSASLTVNTEAFF. CDR3 nucleotide sequence: TGTGCCTGGAGTGCCTCTCTGACAGTGAACACTGAAGCTTTCTTT. This chain connects TRBV30 to TRBJ1-1, with TRBD1 as a possible D gene (5 bases). V dropped 1 base and J dropped 0 bases, with 12 bases sitting between them. Germline V gene lookup returns CDR1 GTSNPN and CDR2 SVGIG (reference sequence). This CDR3 is built from 15 residues.

A few counts support this clone. The chain recombines TRBV6-5 with TRBJ1-2; D not certain. Looked up from germline, CDR1 is MNHEY and CDR2 is SVGAGI. The germline V and J ends were trimmed by 5 bases and 4 bases, with 8 bases remaining between them. The length of the CDR3 is 12 residues. The DNA for the CDR3 is TGTGCCAGCAGTCAGAATACCTATGGCTACACCTTC. It yields the protein CASSQNTYGYTF.

The rearrangement links TRBV20-1 to TRBJ1-2; D not resolved. Trimming left V 3 bases short and J 3 bases short, with 5 bases between. The CDR3 sequence is 11 residues long. From germline, CDR1 is DFQATT and CDR2 SNEGSKA (reference sequence). The CDR3 DNA reads as TGCAGTGCTAGCCGAGACTATGGCTACACCTTC. Residues: CSASRDYGYTF.

The rearrangement uses TRBV2 and TRBJ2-2; 9 nucleotides match TRBD2. This CDR3 has 14 amino acids. The germline V gene has CDR1 SNHLY and CDR2 FYNNEI. Trimming cost V 6 bases and J 6 bases; bases outside gene matches: 5. The CDR3 loop is CASSGRTSAGELFF. CDR3 bases: TGTGCCAGCAGCGGTCGGACTAGCGCCGGGGAGCTGTTTTTT.

The gene calls are TRBV7-9 and TRBJ2-7; D gene uncertain. The CDR3 has 13 residues. In germline, CDR1 is SEHNR, CDR2 FQNEAQ (reference sequence). V was trimmed by 2 bases and J by 4 bases, leaving 9 bases between them. CDR3 sequence (DNA): TGTGCCAGCAGCTTATGGTCCGGTTACGAGCAGTACTTC. Protein product: CASSLWSGYEQYF.

The CDR3: CASSLEGTGYTEAFF. The CDR3 nucleotides read TGTGCCAGCAGCTTGGAAGGGACAGGGTACACTGAAGCTTTCTTT. The chain recombines TRBV5-6 with TRBJ1-1; 9 bases agree with TRBD1. V dropped 0 bases and J dropped 3; count of bases not matched to a gene: 3. This CDR3 region has 15 residues. Germline CDR1 SGHDT, CDR2 YYEEEE. Drawing the rest from reference TRBV5-6 and TRBJ1-1, the complete variable domain is DAGVTQSPTHLIKTRGQQVTLRCSPKSGHDTVSWYQQALGQGPQFIFQYYEEEERQRGNFPDRFSGHQFPNYSSELNVNALLLGDSALYLCASSLEGTGYTEAFFGQGTRLTVV.

This chain joins TRBV7-8 and TRBJ1-3, with D perhaps matching TRBD1 (5 bases). Germline loops: CDR1 SGHVS, CDR2 FQNEAQ. Deletions cut 5 bases from V and 6 bases from J, with 11 bases between. The CDR3 is made up of 13 amino acids. CDR3 region: CASSGRVVNTIYF. CDR3 sequence (DNA): TGTGCCAGCAGCGGCAGGGTAGTAAACACCATATATTTT. The entire variable domain, with the rest obtained from reference TRBV7-8 and TRBJ1-3, is as follows: GAGVSQSPRYKVAKRGQDVALRCDPISGHVSLFWYQQALGQGPEFLTYFQNEAQLDKSGLPSDRFFAERPEGSVSTLKIQRTQQEDSAVYLCASSGRVVNTIYFGEGSWLTVV.

The chain uses TRBV28 and TRBJ1-5; 7 positions agree with TRBD1. The CDR3 totals 16 residues. Germline trimming cut 3 bases from V and 3 bases from J; bases unmatched to any gene: 8. Germline V gene data show CDR1 as MDHEN and CDR2 as SYDVKM. The CDR3 loop reads CASSLGQTQHNQPQHF. CDR3 coding DNA: TGTGCCAGCAGTTTGGGACAGACACAGCACAATCAGCCCCAGCATTTT.

The table lists this clone with a few counts. J is TRBJ2-7 and V is TRBV28, with 14 bases identical to TRBD2. After removal of 2 bases from V and 5 bases from J, the junction contained 14 bases not matched to a gene. The CDR3 has 19 residues. Germline values: CDR1 MDHEN, CDR2 SYDVKM. The CDR3 nucleotides are TGTGCCAGCAGTTTACCTACGACTAGCGGGAGGGCCAAGGTCCACGAGCAGTACTTC. The encoded protein is CASSLPTTSGRAKVHEQYF.

This chain's CDR3 is CASSPPVNMNTEAFF. In DNA form, the CDR3 reads TGTGCCAGCTCACCACCCGTCAACATGAACACTGAAGCTTTCTTT. This chain connects TRBV18 to TRBJ1-1; D unresolved. Trimming pared 0 bases from V and 0 bases from J, leaving 8 bases between. Germline CDR1 reads KGHSH; CDR2 reads LQKENI. This CDR3 spans 15 amino acids.

The chain recombines TRBV28 with TRBJ2-4; no clear D gene. The V end was cut by 5 bases, the J end by 1 base, with 6 bases between. Germline V gives CDR1 MDHEN, CDR2 SYDVKM. The CDR3 consists of 13 residues. The CDR3 here is CASSPAAKNIQYF. The DNA of the CDR3 is TGTGCCAGCAGTCCCGCGGCCAAAAACATTCAGTACTTC.

V gene TRBV5-4 combines with J gene TRBJ2-1; 12 bases agree with TRBD2. Germline CDR1 is SGHNT and CDR2 is YYREEE (reference sequence). This CDR3 is 16 amino acids long. V was pared by 4 bases and J by 6 bases, with 8 bases of the junction left unmatched. As DNA, the CDR3 is TGTGCCAGCAGCCCAACCCTAGCGGGAGGGCGCAATGAGCAGTTCTTC. Amino acid sequence: CASSPTLAGGRNEQFF.

This chain joins TRBV3-1 (or the pseudogene TRBV3-2) and TRBJ2-5; D ambiguous. CDR1 LGHDT and CDR2 YNNKEL come from the germline V gene (reference sequence). The V gene lost 1 base and the J gene lost 0 bases, with 12 bases spanning the gap. This CDR3 contains 16 residues. The CDR3 bases are TGTGCCAGCAGCCAAGTAAGCGAATCGTACCAAGAGACCCAGTACTTC. Amino acids: CASSQVSESYQETQYF.

The gene calls are TRBV12-2 and TRBJ2-1; the table calls TRBD2, which could not be checked here. TRBV12-2 is described as a pseudogene. The CDR3 has 23 residues. CDR3 sequence (DNA): TGTGCAAGTCGGGCCCCGCTTCACATGGGACTAGCGGGTGTTGTGTGGTCCTACAATGAGCAGTTCTTC. The encoded protein is CASRAPLHMGLAGVVWSYNEQFF.

The chain uses TRBV5-6 and TRBJ2-1; a weak D match, TRBD1 (6 bases). Germline V CDR1 and CDR2: SGHDT, YYEEEE. This CDR3 is 13 amino acids long. The V end was cut by 7 bases, the J end by 7 bases, with 15 bases between. Written as DNA, the CDR3 is TGTGCCAGCCGGCACAGGGTCGGGAATGAGCAGTTCTTC. Translating it yields CASRHRVGNEQFF.

The gene calls are TRBV28 and TRBJ1-5; D perhaps matches TRBD1 (6 bases). Looked up from germline, CDR1 is MDHEN and CDR2 is SYDVKM. The CDR3 loop spans 15 amino acids. Trimming stripped 10 bases from V and 3 bases from J, with 19 bases between. Written as DNA, the CDR3 is TGTGCCACCGTAACTGATGGGGGCAACAATCAGCCCCAGCATTTT. Its translation is CATVTDGGNNQPQHF.